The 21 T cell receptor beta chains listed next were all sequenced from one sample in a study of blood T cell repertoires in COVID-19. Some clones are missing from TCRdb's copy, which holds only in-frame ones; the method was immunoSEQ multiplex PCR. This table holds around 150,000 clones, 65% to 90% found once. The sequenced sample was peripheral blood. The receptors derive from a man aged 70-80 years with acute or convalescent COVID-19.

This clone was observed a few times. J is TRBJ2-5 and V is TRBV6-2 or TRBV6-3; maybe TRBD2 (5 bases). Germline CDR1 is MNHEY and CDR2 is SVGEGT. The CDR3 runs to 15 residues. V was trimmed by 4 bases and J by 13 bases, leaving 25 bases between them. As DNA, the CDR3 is TGTGCCAGCAGTTCCCTTCGTATGTCCGCGGGCAGGTTGTACTTC. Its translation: CASSSLRMSAGRLYF.

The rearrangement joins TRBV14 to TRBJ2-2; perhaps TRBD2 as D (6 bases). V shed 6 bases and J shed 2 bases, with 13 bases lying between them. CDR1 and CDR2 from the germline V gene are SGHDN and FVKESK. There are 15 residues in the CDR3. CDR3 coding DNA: TGTGCCAGCAGTCCGAGCGGGCCTAACACCGGGGAGCTGTTTTTT. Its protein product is CASSPSGPNTGELFF.

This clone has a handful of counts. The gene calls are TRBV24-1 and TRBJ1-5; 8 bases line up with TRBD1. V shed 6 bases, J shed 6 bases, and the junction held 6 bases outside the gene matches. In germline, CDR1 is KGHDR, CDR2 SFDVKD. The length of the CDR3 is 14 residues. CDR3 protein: CATSQTGEFQPQHF. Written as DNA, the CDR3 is TGTGCCACCAGTCAGACAGGGGAATTTCAGCCCCAGCATTTT.

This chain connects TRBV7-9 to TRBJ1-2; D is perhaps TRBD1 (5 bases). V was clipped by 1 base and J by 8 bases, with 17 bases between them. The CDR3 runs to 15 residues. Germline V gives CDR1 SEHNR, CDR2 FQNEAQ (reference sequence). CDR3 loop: CASSLGGAVQLGYTF. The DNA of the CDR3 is TGTGCCAGCAGCTTAGGGGGCGCAGTTCAATTGGGCTACACCTTC. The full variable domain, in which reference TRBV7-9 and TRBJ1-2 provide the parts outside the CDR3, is DTGVSQNPRHKITKRGQNVTFRCDPISEHNRLYWYRQTLGQGPEFLTYFQNEAQLEKSRLLSDRFSAERPKGSFSTLEIQRTEQGDSAMYLCASSLGGAVQLGYTFGSGTRLTVV.

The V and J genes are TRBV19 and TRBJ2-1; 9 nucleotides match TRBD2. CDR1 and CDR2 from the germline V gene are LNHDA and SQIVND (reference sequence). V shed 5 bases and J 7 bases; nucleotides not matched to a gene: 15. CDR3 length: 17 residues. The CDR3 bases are TGTGCCAGTAGTTTCTTCGCGGGCGGGAGGGCCGGAAATGAGCAGTTCTTC. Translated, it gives CASSFFAGGRAGNEQFF.

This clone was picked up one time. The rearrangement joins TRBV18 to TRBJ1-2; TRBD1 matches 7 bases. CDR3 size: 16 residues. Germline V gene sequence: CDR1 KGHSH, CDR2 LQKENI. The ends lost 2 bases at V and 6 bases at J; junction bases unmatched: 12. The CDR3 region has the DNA TGTGCCAGCTCACCAACCTCCATTGGACAGGACAATGGCTACACCTTC. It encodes CASSPTSIGQDNGYTF. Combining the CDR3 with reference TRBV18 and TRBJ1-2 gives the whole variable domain NAGVMQNPRHLVRRRGQEARLRCSPMKGHSHVYWYRQLPEEGLKFMVYLQKENIIDESGMPKERFSAEFPKEGPSILRIQQVVRGDSAAYFCASSPTSIGQDNGYTFGSGTRLTVV.

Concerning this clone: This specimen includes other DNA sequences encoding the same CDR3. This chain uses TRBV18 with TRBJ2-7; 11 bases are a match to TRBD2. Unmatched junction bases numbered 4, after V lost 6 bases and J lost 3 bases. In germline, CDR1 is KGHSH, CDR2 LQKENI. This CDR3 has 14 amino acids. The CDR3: CASSPLAGGYEQYF. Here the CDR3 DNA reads TGTGCCAGCTCCCCCCTAGCGGGAGGCTACGAGCAGTACTTC.

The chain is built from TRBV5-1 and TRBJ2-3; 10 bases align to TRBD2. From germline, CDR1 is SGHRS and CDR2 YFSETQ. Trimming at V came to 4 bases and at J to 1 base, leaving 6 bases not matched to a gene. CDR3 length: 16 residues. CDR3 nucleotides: TGCGCCAGCAGCCCGTGGACTAGCGGTGGCACAGATACGCAGTATTTT. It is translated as CASSPWTSGGTDTQYF. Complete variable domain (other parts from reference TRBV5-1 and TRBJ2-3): KAGVTQTPRYLIKTRGQQVTLSCSPISGHRSVSWYQQTPGQGLQFLFEYFSETQRNKGNFPGRFSGRQFSNSRSEMNVSTLELGDSALYLCASSPWTSGGTDTQYFGPGTRLTVL.

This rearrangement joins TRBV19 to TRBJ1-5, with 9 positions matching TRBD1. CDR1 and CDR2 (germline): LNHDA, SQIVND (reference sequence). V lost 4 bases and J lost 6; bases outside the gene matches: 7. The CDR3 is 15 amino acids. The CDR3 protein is CASSTTTGGGQPQHF. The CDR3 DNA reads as TGTGCCAGTAGTACAACGACAGGGGGAGGTCAGCCCCAGCATTTT.

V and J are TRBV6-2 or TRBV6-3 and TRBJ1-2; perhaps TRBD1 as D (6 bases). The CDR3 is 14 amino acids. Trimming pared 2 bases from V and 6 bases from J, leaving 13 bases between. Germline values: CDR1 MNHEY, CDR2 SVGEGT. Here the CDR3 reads CASSYTGTIDGYTF. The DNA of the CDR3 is TGTGCCAGCAGTTACACAGGGACAATTGATGGCTACACCTTC.

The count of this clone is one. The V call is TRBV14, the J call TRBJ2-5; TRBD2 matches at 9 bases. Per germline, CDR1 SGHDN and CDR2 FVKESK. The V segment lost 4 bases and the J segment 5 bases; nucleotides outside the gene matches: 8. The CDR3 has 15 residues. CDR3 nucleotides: TGTGCCAGCAGCCGAGATAGCGGGAGCTTCGAGACCCAGTACTTC. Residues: CASSRDSGSFETQYF. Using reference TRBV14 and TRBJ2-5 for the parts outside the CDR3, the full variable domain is EAGVTQFPSHSVIEKGQTVTLRCDPISGHDNLYWYRRVMGKEIKFLLHFVKESKQDESGMPNNRFLAERTGGTYSTLKVQPAELEDSGVYFCASSRDSGSFETQYFGPGTRLLVL.

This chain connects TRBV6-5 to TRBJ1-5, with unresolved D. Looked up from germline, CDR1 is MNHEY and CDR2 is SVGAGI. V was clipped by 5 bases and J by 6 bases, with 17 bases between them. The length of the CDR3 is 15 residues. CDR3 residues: CASSIEGGSSQPQHF. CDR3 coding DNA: TGTGCCAGCAGTATTGAGGGAGGATCCAGTCAGCCCCAGCATTTT.

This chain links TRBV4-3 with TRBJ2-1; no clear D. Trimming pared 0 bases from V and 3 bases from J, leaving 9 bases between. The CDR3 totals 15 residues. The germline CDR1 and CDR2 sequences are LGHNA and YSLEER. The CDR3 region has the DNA TGCGCCAGCAGCCAAGAAGGCGGAGACTACAATGAGCAGTTCTTC. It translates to CASSQEGGDYNEQFF.

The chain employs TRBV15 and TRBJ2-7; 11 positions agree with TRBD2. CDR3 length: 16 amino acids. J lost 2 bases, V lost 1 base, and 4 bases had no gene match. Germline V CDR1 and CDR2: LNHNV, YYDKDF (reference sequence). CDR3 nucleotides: TGTGCCACCAGCAGAGGAGGGACTAGCGGTACCTACGAGCAGTACTTC. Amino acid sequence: CATSRGGTSGTYEQYF.

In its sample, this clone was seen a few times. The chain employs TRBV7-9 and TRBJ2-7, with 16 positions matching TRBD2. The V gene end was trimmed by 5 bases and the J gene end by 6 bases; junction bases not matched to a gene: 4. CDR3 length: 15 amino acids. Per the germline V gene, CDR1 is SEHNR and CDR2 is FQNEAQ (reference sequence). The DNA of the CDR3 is TGTGCCAGCAGCGCGGGACTAGCGGGAGGGCGCGAGCAGTACTTC. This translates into CASSAGLAGGREQYF.

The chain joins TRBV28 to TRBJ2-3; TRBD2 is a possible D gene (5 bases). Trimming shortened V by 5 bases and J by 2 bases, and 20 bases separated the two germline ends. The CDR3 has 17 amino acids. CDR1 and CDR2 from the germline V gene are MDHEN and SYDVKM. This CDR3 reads CASSLSRLAPFTDTQYF. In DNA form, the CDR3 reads TGTGCCAGCAGTCTTTCCCGGCTAGCTCCCTTCACAGATACGCAGTATTTT.

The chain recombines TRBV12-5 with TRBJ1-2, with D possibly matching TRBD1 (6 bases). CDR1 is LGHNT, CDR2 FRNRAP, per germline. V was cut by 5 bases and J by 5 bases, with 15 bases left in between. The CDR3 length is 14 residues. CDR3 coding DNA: TGTGCTAGTGGTCCGGGGACAAGGGGGTATGGCTACACCTTC. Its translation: CASGPGTRGYGYTF. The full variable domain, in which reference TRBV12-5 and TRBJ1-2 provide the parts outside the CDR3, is DARVTQTPRHKVTEMGQEVTMRCQPILGHNTVFWYRQTMMQGLELLAYFRNRAPLDDSGMPKDRFSAEMPDATLATLKIQPSEPRDSAVYFCASGPGTRGYGYTFGSGTRLTVV.

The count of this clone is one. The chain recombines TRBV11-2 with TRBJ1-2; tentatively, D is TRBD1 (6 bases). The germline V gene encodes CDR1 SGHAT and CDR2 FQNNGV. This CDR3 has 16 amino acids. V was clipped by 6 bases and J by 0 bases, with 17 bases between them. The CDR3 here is CASRRTDVGANYGYTF. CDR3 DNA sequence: TGTGCCAGCAGGCGGACAGATGTGGGAGCTAACTATGGCTACACCTTC.

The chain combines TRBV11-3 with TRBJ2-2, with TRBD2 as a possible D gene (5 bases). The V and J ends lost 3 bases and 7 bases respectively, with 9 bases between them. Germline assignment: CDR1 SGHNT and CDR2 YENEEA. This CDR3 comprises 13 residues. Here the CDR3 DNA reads TGTGCCAGCAGCTTGGGGAGTGGCGGGGAGCTGTTTTTT. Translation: CASSLGSGGELFF.

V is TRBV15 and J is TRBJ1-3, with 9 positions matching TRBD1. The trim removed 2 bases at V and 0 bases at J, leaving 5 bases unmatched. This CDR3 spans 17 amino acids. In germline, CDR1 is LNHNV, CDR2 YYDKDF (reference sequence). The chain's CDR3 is CATSRTGGRYSGNTIYF. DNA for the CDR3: TGTGCCACCAGCAGAACAGGGGGCCGCTACTCTGGAAACACCATATATTTT.

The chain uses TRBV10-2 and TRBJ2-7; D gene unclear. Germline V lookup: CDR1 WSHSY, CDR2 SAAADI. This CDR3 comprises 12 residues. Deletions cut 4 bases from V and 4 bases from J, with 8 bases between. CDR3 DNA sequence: TGCGCCAGCAGTGGCCTAGGATACGAGCAGTACTTC. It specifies CASSGLGYEQYF.